The clone carrying this T cell receptor beta chain has a count of ten or more. What it binds is unknown. The data were taken from a study of post-analysis software for immune sequencing data. About the study: There were relapsing-remitting, secondary progressive and progressive-relapsing multiple sclerosis among the disease courses included. Findings of the study overall: Comparison with controls showed significantly lower normalized Chao1 diversity in multiple sclerosis patients. Under F measure analysis, samples from one preparation batch co-clustered strongly. Included in a set of roughly five TRBV segments more frequent in patients than controls were TRBV5-6, TRBV5-1 and TRBV20-1.

Researchers reported that TCR beta cDNA libraries carried unique molecular identifiers. The yield from about 1 to 10 million T cells was around 500,000 cDNA molecules in total. One entry per CDR3 protein, called by TCRdb with MiXCR from the PCR reads. This sample has fewer than 850,000 distinct CDR3 sequences, with just under 30% found just once. CDR3 size: 14 residues. V lost 0 bases and J lost 7, with 8 bases in between. Germline CDR1 is SGHRS and CDR2 is YFSETQ. What was sequenced was blood. This sequence originates from a girl under 18 with multiple sclerosis. This sequence joins TRBV5-1 and TRBJ1-6; D is unresolved. CDR3 coding DNA: TGCGCCAGCAGCTTGGTCGGCGAGAATTCACCCCTCCACTTT. Translation gives CASSLVGENSPLHF.